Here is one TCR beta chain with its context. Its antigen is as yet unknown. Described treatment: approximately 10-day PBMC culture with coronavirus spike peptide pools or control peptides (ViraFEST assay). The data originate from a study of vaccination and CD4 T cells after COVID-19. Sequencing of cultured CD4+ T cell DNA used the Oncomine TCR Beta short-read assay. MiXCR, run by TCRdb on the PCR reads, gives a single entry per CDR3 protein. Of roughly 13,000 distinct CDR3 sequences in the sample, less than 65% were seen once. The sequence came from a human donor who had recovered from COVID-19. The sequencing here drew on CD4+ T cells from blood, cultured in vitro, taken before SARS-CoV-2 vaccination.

The CDR3 spells CASSLELRSYEQYF. The CDR3 DNA reads as TGTGCCAGCAGCTTAGAACTTCGATCCTACGAGCAGTACTTC. This chain uses TRBV7-9 with TRBJ2-7; no firm D call. The CDR3 totals 14 residues. CDR1 and CDR2 from the germline V gene are SEHNR and FQNEAQ (reference sequence). V dropped 1 base and J dropped 1 base, with 8 bases sitting between them. The full variable domain, completed using reference TRBV7-9 and TRBJ2-7, is DTGVSQNPRHKITKRGQNVTFRCDPISEHNRLYWYRQTLGQGPEFLTYFQNEAQLEKSRLLSDRFSAERPKGSFSTLEIQRTEQGDSAMYLCASSLELRSYEQYFGPGTRLTVT.